The 30 T cell receptor beta chains below come from one sample, sequenced in a study of technical replicates of blood from several donors. Here immunoSEQ multiplex PCR was the method, and the copy in TCRdb shows in-frame clones only, minus some. The repertoire holds around 70,000 clones, roughly 97% seen once, with approximately 0.26% in the top ten. The specimen was T cells isolated from PBMCs. Every receptor here comes from a human donor in good health.

The rearrangement links TRBV6-5 to TRBJ2-1; 8 bases line up with TRBD1. Germline values: CDR1 MNHEY, CDR2 SVGAGI. The CDR3 has 15 residues. With 2 bases clipped from V and 4 bases from J, the junction kept 4 bases outside the gene matches. The CDR3 loop reads CASSYTWTGYNEQFF. CDR3 coding DNA: TGTGCCAGCAGTTACACCTGGACAGGGTACAATGAGCAGTTCTTC.

This chain uses TRBV6-5 with TRBJ1-5; tentatively, D is TRBD1 (6 bases). CDR3 length: 14 residues. The V gene's germline CDR1 is MNHEY and CDR2 SVGAGI. Trimming pared 5 bases from V and 6 bases from J, leaving 14 bases between. The CDR3: CASSLGGESQPQHF. CDR3 sequence (DNA): TGTGCCAGCAGTCTAGGGGGGGAGAGTCAGCCCCAGCATTTT.

CDR3 sequence reads: CASSENVDTSYEQYF. The CDR3 DNA is TGTGCCAGCAGCGAAAACGTCGACACCTCCTACGAGCAGTACTTC. The chain uses TRBV11-2 and TRBJ2-7; D not resolved. Deletions cut 5 bases from V and 0 bases from J, with 14 bases between. CDR3 length: 15 residues. The V gene's germline CDR1 is SGHAT and CDR2 FQNNGV.

The CDR3 is CASSHAPGNEQYF. The CDR3 DNA sequence: TGTGCCAGCAGCCACGCCCCCGGGAACGAGCAGTACTTC. The chain uses TRBV7-7 and TRBJ2-7, with TRBD2 as a possible D gene (5 bases). The CDR3 consists of 13 residues. Germline V CDR1 and CDR2: SSHAT, FNYEAQ (reference sequence). V lost 5 bases, J lost 5 bases, and 13 bases lay in between.

Of note for this clone: Other DNA sequences from this sample encode an identical CDR3 as well. V and J are TRBV7-9 and TRBJ1-2; no firm D call. The CDR3 extends over 14 amino acids. Germline V gene lookup returns CDR1 SEHNR and CDR2 FQNEAQ (reference sequence). V shed 3 bases and J shed 4 bases, with 12 bases lying between them. DNA of the CDR3: TGTGCCAGCAGCTTGGGTTCGGGGAGCTATGGCTACACCTTC. The encoded protein is CASSLGSGSYGYTF.

The chain has TRBV4-1 and TRBJ2-2; no firm D call. V lost 4 bases and J lost 8, with 11 bases in between. The CDR3 loop spans 13 amino acids. Germline CDR1 MGHRA, CDR2 YSYEKL. The CDR3 DNA reads TGCGCCAGCAGCCCCTTCTCGAGAGGGGAGCTGTTTTTT. As protein: CASSPFSRGELFF.

The genes are TRBV6-4 and TRBJ1-2; 9 bases align to TRBD1. From germline, CDR1 is MRHNA and CDR2 SNTAGT. J gave up 8 bases and V 6 bases, and 4 bases lay outside the gene matches. CDR3 length: 12 residues. The CDR3 is CASRGTGQGYTF. In DNA form, the CDR3 reads TGTGCCAGCAGAGGGACAGGGCAGGGCTACACCTTC.

The genes are TRBV5-4 and TRBJ2-7; D perhaps matches TRBD2 (6 bases). V gave up 2 bases and J gave up 3 bases, with 15 bases separating them. The CDR3 is made up of 15 amino acids. Germline CDR1 reads SGHNT; CDR2 reads YYREEE (reference sequence). The CDR3 nucleotides read TGTGCCAGCAGCTTTGGGACTTCAGCTAGCTACGAGCAGTACTTC. Its translation is CASSFGTSASYEQYF.

This chain uses TRBV7-9 with TRBJ1-1; D not certain. V shed 6 bases and J shed 4 bases, with 15 bases lying between them. Germline V gene data show CDR1 as SEHNR and CDR2 as FQNEAQ (reference sequence). This CDR3 comprises 14 residues. For the CDR3, the DNA is TGTGCCAGCAGTTCTCCGGGTCCAATCACTGAAGCTTTCTTT. Protein product: CASSSPGPITEAFF.

V and J are TRBV9 and TRBJ1-3; D not certain. CDR1 and CDR2 (germline): SGDLS, YYNGEE. The CDR3 sequence is 15 residues long. Between the trimmed V and J ends, which lost 2 bases and 0 bases, there was a span of 9 bases. The CDR3 DNA reads TGTGCCAGCAGCGTTTCCGGGGTCTCTGGAAACACCATATATTTT. Encoded protein: CASSVSGVSGNTIYF.

The gene calls are TRBV5-6 and TRBJ2-6, with D unclear. The length of the CDR3 is 14 residues. Per the germline V gene, CDR1 is SGHDT and CDR2 is YYEEEE. Between the trimmed V and J ends, which lost 6 bases and 1 base, there was a span of 8 bases. Written as DNA, the CDR3 is TGTGCCAGCACCTCAGTATCTGGGGCCAACGTCCTGACTTTC. Translating gives CASTSVSGANVLTF.

The chain employs TRBV4-1 and TRBJ1-1; 9 nucleotides line up with TRBD1. Germline loops: CDR1 MGHRA, CDR2 YSYEKL. The CDR3 runs to 15 residues. V shed 3 bases, J shed 7 bases, and the junction held 9 bases outside the gene matches. CDR3 coding DNA: TGCGCCAGCAGCCACAAACAGGGGGCTAGGAATGAAGCTTTCTTT. Protein sequence: CASSHKQGARNEAFF.

The chain combines TRBV27 with TRBJ2-1, with 8 positions matching TRBD2. This CDR3 region has 16 residues. V trimming: 6 bases; J trimming: 1 base; junction bases outside the gene matches: 8. Germline lookup yields CDR1 MNHEY and CDR2 SMNVEV (reference sequence). The CDR3 sequence is CASSVAGRGSYNEQFF. In DNA, the CDR3 is TGTGCCAGCAGCGTAGCGGGAAGGGGATCCTACAATGAGCAGTTCTTC.

The CDR3 loop reads CASSHLDRPNTDTQYF. The CDR3 DNA sequence: TGTGCCAGCAGCCACTTAGACAGACCTAACACAGATACGCAGTATTTT. The chain carries TRBV4-2 and TRBJ2-3, with a tentative D call TRBD1 (5 bases). The CDR3 is made up of 16 amino acids. V was pared by 3 bases and J by 2 bases, with 15 bases between. Germline CDR1 and CDR2: LGHNA and YNFKEQ.

The chain couples TRBV27 to TRBJ2-7; TRBD1 is a possible D gene (6 bases). The CDR3 sequence is 13 residues long. Germline V lookup: CDR1 MNHEY, CDR2 SMNVEV (reference sequence). V lost 6 bases to trimming and J lost 6 bases, with 15 bases between them. This chain's CDR3 is CASRDRPLAEQYF. In nucleotides, the CDR3 is TGTGCCAGCAGGGACAGACCCCTCGCCGAGCAGTACTTC.

This chain links TRBV11-2 with TRBJ1-5, with a tentative D call TRBD1 (5 bases). V was pared by 2 bases and J by 4 bases, with 12 bases between. Germline CDR1 and CDR2: SGHAT and FQNNGV. CDR3 length: 15 amino acids. CDR3 coding DNA: TGTGCCAGCAGCTTATACGCGCAGGGAAATCAGCCCCAGCATTTT. Translating gives CASSLYAQGNQPQHF.

This clone was recorded only once. This rearrangement joins TRBV25-1 to TRBJ2-5; a possible D gene is TRBD1 (6 bases). Deletions cut 8 bases from V and 2 bases from J, with 18 bases between. Germline V lookup: CDR1 MGHDK, CDR2 SYGVNS. CDR3 length equals 15 residues. CDR3 in DNA: TGTGCCAGCTGTATGCCGGGACAAACGCAAGAGACCCAGTACTTC. Protein: CASCMPGQTQETQYF.

V usage is TRBV7-2 and J usage is TRBJ2-7; 7 nucleotides agree with TRBD1. The V and J ends lost 5 bases and 0 bases, in that order; junction bases with no gene match: 4. Germline assignment: CDR1 SGHTA and CDR2 FQGNSA. This CDR3 spans 14 amino acids. CDR3 loop: CASSPGQFSYEQYF. CDR3 DNA sequence: TGTGCCAGCAGCCCGGGACAGTTCTCCTACGAGCAGTACTTC.

This rearrangement joins TRBV5-1 to TRBJ2-6; D not certain. The CDR3 has 14 amino acids. Trimming pared 6 bases from V and 2 bases from J, leaving 9 bases between. Germline CDR1 is SGHRS and CDR2 is YFSETQ. CDR3 sequence (DNA): TGCGCCAGCACCCCCTTTACTGGGGCCAACGTCCTGACTTTC. Protein product: CASTPFTGANVLTF.

This chain links TRBV4-3 with TRBJ2-1; 13 bases map to TRBD2. The CDR3 covers 15 residues. V was clipped by 2 bases and J by 10 bases; unmatched bases: 5. Germline lookup yields CDR1 LGHNA and CDR2 YSLEER. The CDR3 DNA reads as TGCGCCAGCAGCCAAAGACTAGCGGGAGGATTAGAGCAGTTCTTC. As protein: CASSQRLAGGLEQFF.

This clone was found once. V and J are TRBV5-1 and TRBJ1-3; D is undetermined. V was clipped by 1 base and J by 0 bases, with 2 bases between them. The length of the CDR3 is 13 residues. CDR1 and CDR2 (germline): SGHRS, YFSETQ. Here the CDR3 reads CASSLYSGNTIYF. DNA for the CDR3: TGCGCCAGCAGCTTGTACTCTGGAAACACCATATATTTT.

The chain carries TRBV9 and TRBJ2-7; 7 bases align to TRBD1. Germline loops: CDR1 SGDLS, CDR2 YYNGEE. The CDR3 is 15 amino acids. V shed 0 bases and J 0 bases; nucleotides not matched to a gene: 3. The CDR3 sequence: CASSVARQGSYEQYF. The CDR3 DNA sequence: TGTGCCAGCAGCGTAGCTCGACAGGGCTCCTACGAGCAGTACTTC. Full variable domain (rest looked up from reference TRBV9 and TRBJ2-7): DSGVTQTPKHLITATGQRVTLRCSPRSGDLSVYWYQQSLDQGLQFLIQYYNGEERAKGNILERFSAQQFPDLHSELNLSSLELGDSALYFCASSVARQGSYEQYFGPGTRLTVT.

In DNA, the CDR3 is TGTGCCAGCAGCGCGAGAACAGGGATTGTCTACGAGCAGTACTTC. Translated, it gives CASSARTGIVYEQYF. The chain joins TRBV13 to TRBJ2-7, with D possibly TRBD1 on 6 matching bases. In germline, CDR1 is PRHDT, CDR2 FYEKMQ (reference sequence). This CDR3 spans 15 amino acids. Trimming removed 5 bases from V and 3 bases from J, with 17 bases in between.

Worth noting for this clone: One junction end does not reproduce the germline sequence, and a read error may be involved. The chain employs TRBV5-8 and TRBJ2-5, with D uncertain. The CDR3 is made up of 12 amino acids. CDR1 SGHTS and CDR2 YDEGEE come from the germline V gene. CDR3 nucleotide sequence: TGTGCCAGCAGTTTGGACGGTGAGACCCAGTACTTC. The encoded protein is CASSLDGETQYF.

This rearrangement joins TRBV19 to TRBJ2-4; 7 bases are a match to TRBD2. Germline loops: CDR1 LNHDA, CDR2 SQIVND (reference sequence). Trimming at V came to 4 bases and at J to 0 bases, leaving 9 bases not matched to a gene. This CDR3 contains 17 residues. CDR3 coding DNA: TGTGCCAGTAGTAGCGGGAGTATGGGACTAGCCAAAAACATTCAGTACTTC. The encoded protein is CASSSGSMGLAKNIQYF.

The gene calls are TRBV6-6 and TRBJ1-2, with 8 bases that match TRBD1. This CDR3 spans 15 amino acids. V shed 3 bases, J shed 8 bases, and the junction held 11 bases outside the gene matches. Germline-derived CDR1 and CDR2 are MNHNY and SVGAGI (reference sequence). The CDR3 spells CASSYYPGGIYGYTF. In nucleotides, the CDR3 is TGTGCCAGCAGTTATTACCCAGGGGGCATCTACGGCTACACCTTC.

The chain has TRBV30 and TRBJ2-3; TRBD2 matches at 10 bases. V shed 0 bases and J 2 bases; nucleotides not matched to a gene: 5. The CDR3 runs to 16 residues. Germline V gene lookup returns CDR1 GTSNPN and CDR2 SVGIG (reference sequence). CDR3 amino acids: CAWSVLGLADTDTQYF. The CDR3 coding sequence is TGTGCCTGGAGTGTACTCGGACTAGCGGACACAGATACGCAGTATTTT.

The chain carries TRBV7-8 and TRBJ2-7; D gene unclear. Germline V lookup: CDR1 SGHVS, CDR2 FQNEAQ. Trimming pared 3 bases from V and 3 bases from J, leaving 3 bases between. The CDR3 is made up of 11 amino acids. CDR3 nucleotide sequence: TGTGCCAGCAGCTTTAACTACGAGCAGTACTTC. Translating gives CASSFNYEQYF.

This clone showed up just once. The chain links TRBV28 to TRBJ1-1; 9 bases are a match to TRBD1. Trimming at V came to 5 bases and at J to 11 bases, leaving 6 bases not matched to a gene. Germline assignment: CDR1 MDHEN and CDR2 SYDVKM. This CDR3 contains 12 residues. The CDR3 bases are TGTGCCAGCAGTAGGACAGGGGTAGGCGCTTTCTTT. This codes for CASSRTGVGAFF.

CDR3 in amino acids: CASSYQGLGADTQYF. The CDR3 DNA reads TGTGCCAGCAGTTACCAAGGCCTAGGCGCAGATACGCAGTATTTT. The genes are TRBV6-5 and TRBJ2-3; D is unresolved. This CDR3 is 15 amino acids long. Deletions cut 2 bases from V and 4 bases from J, with 13 bases between. Germline loops: CDR1 MNHEY, CDR2 SVGAGI.